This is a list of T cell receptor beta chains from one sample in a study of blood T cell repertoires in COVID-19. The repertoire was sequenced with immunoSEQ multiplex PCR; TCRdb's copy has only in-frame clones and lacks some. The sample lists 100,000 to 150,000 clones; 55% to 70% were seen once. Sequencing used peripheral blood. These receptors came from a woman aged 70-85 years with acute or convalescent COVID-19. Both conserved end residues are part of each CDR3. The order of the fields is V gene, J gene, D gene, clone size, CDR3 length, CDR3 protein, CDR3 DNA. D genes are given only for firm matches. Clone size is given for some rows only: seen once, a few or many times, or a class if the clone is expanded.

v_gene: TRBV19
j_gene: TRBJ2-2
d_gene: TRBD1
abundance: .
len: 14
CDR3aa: CASSRDSRTGELFF
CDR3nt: TGTGCCAGTTCTCGGGACAGTCGCACCGGGGAGCTGTTTTTT

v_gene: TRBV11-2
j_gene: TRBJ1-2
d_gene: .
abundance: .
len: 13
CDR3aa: CASSLNSNYGYTF
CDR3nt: TGTGCCAGCAGCTTAAACTCTAACTATGGCTACACCTTC

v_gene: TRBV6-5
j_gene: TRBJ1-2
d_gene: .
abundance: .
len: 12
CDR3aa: CASSLQGGGYTF
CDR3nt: TGTGCCAGCAGTCTCCAAGGAGGTGGCTACACCTTC

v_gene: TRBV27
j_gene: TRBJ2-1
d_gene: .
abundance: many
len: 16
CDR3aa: CASGSGAPRDFSEQFF
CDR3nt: TGTGCCAGCGGCAGCGGCGCCCCCCGCGATTTTTCTGAGCAGTTCTTC

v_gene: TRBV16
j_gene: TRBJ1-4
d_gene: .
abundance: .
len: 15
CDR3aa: CASSQVQGGHEKLFF
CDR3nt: TGTGCCAGCAGCCAAGTACAGGGAGGGCATGAAAAACTGTTTTTT

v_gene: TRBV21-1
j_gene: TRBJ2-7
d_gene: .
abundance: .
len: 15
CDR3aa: CASSLRQDPSYEQYF
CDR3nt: TGTGCCAGCAGCCTTCGACAGGACCCGTCCTACGAGCAGTACTTC

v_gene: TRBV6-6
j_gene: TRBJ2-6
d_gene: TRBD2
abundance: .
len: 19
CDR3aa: CASSPSGGGPGPGANVLTF
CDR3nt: TGTGCCAGCAGTCCATCCGGGGGGGGGCCAGGTCCTGGGGCCAACGTCCTGACTTTC

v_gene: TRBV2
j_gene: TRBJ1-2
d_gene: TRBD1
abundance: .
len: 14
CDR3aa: CASSEARTGQGYTF
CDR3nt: TGTGCCAGCAGTGAAGCCCGGACAGGTCAGGGCTACACCTTC

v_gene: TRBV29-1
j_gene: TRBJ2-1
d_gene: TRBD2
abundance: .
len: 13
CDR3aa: CSVAASGGHEQFF
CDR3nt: TGCAGCGTTGCCGCGTCGGGGGGTCATGAGCAGTTCTTC

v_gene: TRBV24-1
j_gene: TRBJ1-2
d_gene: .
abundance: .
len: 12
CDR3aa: CATQGREDGYTF
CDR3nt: TGTGCCACCCAGGGCAGGGAGGATGGCTACACCTTC

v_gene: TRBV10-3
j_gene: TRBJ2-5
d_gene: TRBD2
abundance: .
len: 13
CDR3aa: CASRLAEEETQYF
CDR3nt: TGTGCCAGTAGACTAGCGGAAGAAGAGACCCAGTACTTC

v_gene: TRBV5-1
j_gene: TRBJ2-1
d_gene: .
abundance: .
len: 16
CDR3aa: CASSLALQGLNNEQFF
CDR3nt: TGCGCCAGCAGCTTGGCCTTACAGGGACTAAACAATGAGCAGTTCTTC

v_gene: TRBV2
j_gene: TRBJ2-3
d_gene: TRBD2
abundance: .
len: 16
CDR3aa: CASSEARGGHPDTQYF
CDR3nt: TGTGCCAGCAGTGAAGCGCGGGGGGGCCACCCAGATACGCAGTATTTT

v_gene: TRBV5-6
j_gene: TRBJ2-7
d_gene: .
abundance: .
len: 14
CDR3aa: CASSAGLGGYEQYF
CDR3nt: TGTGCCAGCAGCGCCGGACTGGGCGGATACGAGCAGTACTTC

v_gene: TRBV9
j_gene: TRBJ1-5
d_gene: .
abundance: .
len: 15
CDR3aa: CASSVGVGQGQPQHF
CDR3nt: TGTGCCAGCAGCGTAGGGGTGGGGCAAGGTCAGCCCCAGCATTTT

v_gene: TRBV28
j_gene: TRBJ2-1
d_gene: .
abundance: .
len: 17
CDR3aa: CASRLLKRTPQYNEQFF
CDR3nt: TGTGCCAGCAGGCTCCTCAAGCGGACGCCTCAATACAATGAGCAGTTCTTC

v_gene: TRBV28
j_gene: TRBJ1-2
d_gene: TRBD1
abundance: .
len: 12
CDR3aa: CASRTGDYGYTF
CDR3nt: TGTGCCAGCAGGACAGGGGACTATGGCTACACCTTC

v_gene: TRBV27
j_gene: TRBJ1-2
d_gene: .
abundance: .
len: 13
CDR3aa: CASSPGQRYGYTF
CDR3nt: TGTGCCAGCAGCCCTGGACAGAGGTATGGCTACACCTTC

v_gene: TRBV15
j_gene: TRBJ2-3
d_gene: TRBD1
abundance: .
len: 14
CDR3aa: CATSLDRGTDTQYF
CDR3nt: TGTGCCACCAGCCTAGACAGGGGCACAGATACGCAGTATTTT

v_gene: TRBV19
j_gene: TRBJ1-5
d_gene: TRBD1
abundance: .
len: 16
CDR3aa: CASSIGTERGNQPQHF
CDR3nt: TGTGCCAGTAGTATCGGGACAGAAAGAGGCAATCAGCCCCAGCATTTT

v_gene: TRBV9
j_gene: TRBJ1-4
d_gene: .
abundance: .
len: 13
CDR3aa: CASSVSEAEKLFF
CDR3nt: TGTGCCAGCAGCGTGTCTGAGGCAGAAAAACTGTTTTTT

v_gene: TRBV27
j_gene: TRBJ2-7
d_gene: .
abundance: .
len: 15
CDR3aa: CASSRRAGDRGEQYF
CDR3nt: TGTGCCAGCAGTAGGAGGGCCGGGGACCGCGGCGAGCAGTACTTC